A single sample is the source of the 21 T cell receptor beta chains below, sequenced in a study of cytomegalovirus exposure and HLA in healthy donors. PCR was performed using 60 Vbeta and 13 Jbeta primers. The repertoire was sequenced with immunoSEQ multiplex PCR; TCRdb's copy has only in-frame clones and lacks some. The repertoire holds about 180,000 clones, with approximately 88% as singletons. Source material: PBMCs. The origin of the receptors is a boy aged 2 to 10 in good health and CMV-seronegative.

The rearrangement links TRBV7-2 to TRBJ2-1; D perhaps matches TRBD1 (5 bases). V lost 7 bases and J lost 4, with 11 bases in between. The CDR3 is made up of 13 amino acids. Per germline, CDR1 SGHTA and CDR2 FQGNSA. CDR3 DNA: TGTGCCAGCAAAGGGGCCATTTACAATGAGCAGTTCTTC. This gives the protein CASKGAIYNEQFF.

This chain links TRBV5-4 with TRBJ2-4; D is perhaps TRBD2 (5 bases). V lost 3 bases to trimming and J lost 8 bases, with 12 bases between them. This CDR3 has 13 amino acids. Germline assignment: CDR1 SGHNT and CDR2 YYREEE (reference sequence). Here the CDR3 DNA reads TGTGCCAGCAGCTCCCCGGGATCCGACATTCAGTACTTC. This translates into CASSSPGSDIQYF. Full variable domain (remainder filled in from reference TRBV5-4 and TRBJ2-4): ETGVTQSPTHLIKTRGQQVTLRCSSQSGHNTVSWYQQALGQGPQFIFQYYREEENGRGNFPPRFSGLQFPNYSSELNVNALELDDSALYLCASSSPGSDIQYFGAGTRLSVL.

The chain combines TRBV4-2 with TRBJ1-1; no reliable D call. Germline loops: CDR1 LGHNA, CDR2 YNFKEQ. The V and J ends lost 0 bases and 6 bases respectively, with 14 bases between them. The CDR3 is 15 amino acids. The CDR3 loop reads CASSQEAGTEPEAFF. The DNA of the CDR3 is TGTGCCAGCAGCCAAGAAGCGGGAACAGAACCTGAAGCTTTCTTT.

This clone was picked up a small number of times. The chain employs TRBV11-2 and TRBJ2-5; 11 bases match TRBD1. Losses at the gene ends were 5 bases for V and 5 bases for J; bases not matched to a gene: 10. CDR1 and CDR2 from the germline V gene are SGHAT and FQNNGV. CDR3 size: 16 residues. The CDR3: CASSIAGTGGRETQYF. The CDR3 coding sequence is TGTGCCAGCAGCATCGCCGGGACAGGGGGTAGGGAGACCCAGTACTTC.

The V call is TRBV7-8, the J call TRBJ2-3; TRBD2 agrees at 12 bases. With V trimmed by 1 base and J by 0 bases, 11 bases remained unmatched. The CDR3 spans 20 residues. Germline loops: CDR1 SGHVS, CDR2 FQNEAQ. The CDR3 DNA follows: TGTGCCAGCAGCTTAGTTGTAATGCTAGCGGGAGGGACTAGCACAGATACGCAGTATTTT. Translating gives CASSLVVMLAGGTSTDTQYF.

V gene TRBV27 combines with J gene TRBJ2-4, with 13 bases fitting TRBD2. Germline V gives CDR1 MNHEY, CDR2 SMNVEV (reference sequence). The CDR3 is made up of 16 amino acids. Trimming cost V 5 bases and J 11 bases; bases outside gene matches: 12. CDR3 region: CASSPPGLAGAVFQYF. The CDR3 DNA reads as TGTGCCAGCAGTCCGCCCGGACTAGCGGGGGCAGTTTTTCAGTACTTC.

V usage is TRBV28 and J usage is TRBJ1-2; D may be TRBD1 (6 bases). V lost 7 bases and J 7 bases, leaving 19 bases between the germline ends. The germline gives CDR1 MDHEN, CDR2 SYDVKM. This CDR3 comprises 14 residues. CDR3 nucleotide sequence: TGTGCCAGCACCCCCTGGGGGCAGACGGGTGGCTACACCTTC. Its translation: CASTPWGQTGGYTF.

The chain links TRBV6-4 to TRBJ1-1; D remains unclear. Looked up from germline, CDR1 is MRHNA and CDR2 is SNTAGT. This CDR3 comprises 14 residues. V was shortened by 3 bases and J by 2 bases, with 10 bases between the two germline ends. Here the CDR3 DNA reads TGTGCCAGCAGTGAACGAGCAGGAAACACTGAAGCTTTCTTT. Protein: CASSERAGNTEAFF.

J is TRBJ1-1 and V is TRBV14; no reliable D call. Deletions cut 4 bases from V and 0 bases from J, with 12 bases between. From germline, CDR1 is SGHDN and CDR2 FVKESK. The CDR3 sequence is 15 residues long. The CDR3 protein is CASSPWPTMNTEAFF. In DNA form, the CDR3 reads TGTGCCAGCAGCCCATGGCCCACCATGAACACTGAAGCTTTCTTT.

Details on this clone: Its ends do not fully match the called genes, so a read error is possible. The chain combines TRBV5-1 with TRBJ1-5; possible D gene TRBD1, 5 bases. The CDR3 sequence is 15 residues long. Germline values: CDR1 SGHRS, CDR2 YFSETQ. CDR3 nucleotides: TGCGCCAGCAGGTTGGGGGGGGATAGCACTCAGCCCCAGCATTTT. Translating it yields CASRLGGDSTQPQHF.

This clone occurred a few times. The chain recombines TRBV19 with TRBJ2-5; D is perhaps TRBD2 (6 bases). The germline V gene has CDR1 LNHDA and CDR2 SQIVND (reference sequence). The CDR3 is 12 amino acids. The V gene lost 4 bases and the J gene lost 3 bases, with 6 bases spanning the gap. CDR3 protein: CASSTGEETQYF. The CDR3 nucleotides are TGTGCCAGTAGTACGGGGGAAGAGACCCAGTACTTC.

The chain is built from TRBV20-1 and TRBJ2-5; 7 positions match TRBD1. Germline lookup yields CDR1 DFQATT and CDR2 SNEGSKA (reference sequence). The ends lost 5 bases at V and 8 bases at J; junction bases unmatched: 5. This CDR3 comprises 11 residues. This CDR3 is CSAVEGATQYF. For the CDR3, the DNA is TGCAGTGCTGTAGAGGGGGCCACCCAGTACTTC.

The chain has TRBV7-2 and TRBJ2-1; D call uncertain. The CDR3 is made up of 17 amino acids. In germline, CDR1 is SGHTA, CDR2 FQGNSA. V lost 3 bases, J lost 0 bases, and 15 bases lay in between. The CDR3 sequence is CASSFLAVPNSYNEQFF. CDR3 nucleotide sequence: TGTGCCAGCAGCTTTTTGGCGGTCCCAAACTCCTACAATGAGCAGTTCTTC.

The chain combines TRBV5-6 with TRBJ1-4, with TRBD1 matching over 7 bases. J was trimmed by 4 bases and V by 3 bases; bases with no gene match: 9. Germline lookup yields CDR1 SGHDT and CDR2 YYEEEE. The CDR3 totals 16 residues. CDR3 nucleotide sequence: TGTGCCAGCAGCTCCAGGGGGGTAGCTATTAATGAAAAACTGTTTTTT. Protein: CASSSRGVAINEKLFF.

The rearrangement links TRBV5-3 to TRBJ2-5, with D unclear. TRBV5-3 is sorted into the ORF group, with uncertain function. V was pared by 7 bases and J by 0 bases, with 13 bases between. The CDR3 runs to 14 residues. CDR3 protein: CARGHSTYQETQYF. For the CDR3, the DNA is TGTGCCAGAGGTCACTCTACGTACCAAGAGACCCAGTACTTC.

The CDR3 DNA reads as TGTGCCAGCAGCCCCGGGACAGGGATGTCCTACGAGCAGTACTTC. It yields the protein CASSPGTGMSYEQYF. The chain is built from TRBV5-6 and TRBJ2-7; 9 bases align to TRBD1. Germline assignment: CDR1 SGHDT and CDR2 YYEEEE. J lost 1 base, V lost 4 bases, and 6 bases had no gene match. The length of the CDR3 is 15 residues.

The CDR3, as DNA: TGCGCCAGCAGCCAGAGGCAGGGGGAACCACCCCTCCACTTT. Translation: CASSQRQGEPPLHF. This chain uses TRBV4-3 with TRBJ1-6; 7 bases line up with TRBD1. The J segment lost 11 bases and the V segment lost 3 bases, leaving 7 bases of the junction unmatched. Germline V lookup: CDR1 LGHNA, CDR2 YSLEER. The CDR3 contains 14 residues.

This clone was counted between two and nine times. The V and J genes are TRBV2 and TRBJ1-5; possible D gene TRBD1, 6 bases. The length of the CDR3 is 16 residues. The ends were cut back, 3 bases at V and 4 bases at J, with 16 bases in the middle. CDR1 and CDR2 (germline): SNHLY, FYNNEI. This CDR3 reads CASSDLAGTQNQPQHF. The CDR3 DNA is TGTGCCAGCAGTGATCTGGCCGGGACACAAAATCAGCCCCAGCATTTT.

This sequence joins TRBV12-5 and TRBJ1-6; D ambiguous. This CDR3 is built from 15 residues. V shed 2 bases and J shed 10 bases, with 15 bases lying between them. CDR1 is LGHNT and CDR2 is FRNRAP in the germline V gene. CDR3 loop: CASGLFVGGRSPLHF. The CDR3 region has the DNA TGTGCTAGTGGTTTGTTCGTGGGAGGCAGGTCACCCCTCCACTTT. Full variable domain (remainder filled in from reference TRBV12-5 and TRBJ1-6): DARVTQTPRHKVTEMGQEVTMRCQPILGHNTVFWYRQTMMQGLELLAYFRNRAPLDDSGMPKDRFSAEMPDATLATLKIQPSEPRDSAVYFCASGLFVGGRSPLHFGNGTRLTVT.

CDR3 protein: CASSKSGTQVSEAFF. CDR3 in DNA: TGTGCCAGCAGTAAATCCGGGACACAGGTCTCTGAAGCTTTCTTT. The chain carries TRBV28 and TRBJ1-1, with D maybe TRBD1 (6 bases). This CDR3 has 15 residues. Trimming removed 5 bases from V and 6 bases from J, with 19 bases in between. Germline values: CDR1 MDHEN, CDR2 SYDVKM.

This sequence joins TRBV29-1 and TRBJ1-1; a possible D gene is TRBD1 (5 bases). Germline loops: CDR1 SQVTM, CDR2 ANQGSEA. This CDR3 spans 12 amino acids. V lost 5 bases to trimming and J lost 4 bases, with 11 bases between them. The CDR3 loop reads CSVRVTGTEAFF. CDR3 DNA sequence: TGCAGCGTTAGGGTTACAGGCACTGAAGCTTTCTTT.